This entry lists 3 T cell receptor beta chains sequenced from one sample in a study of blood T cells in healthy people across ages. It was with a sample-barcoded 5' primer and a J-beta primer mix that a second PCR of roughly 7 to 12 cycles was run. TCRdb used MiXCR to reprocess the 5' RACE reads, holding one entry per CDR3 protein. The table lists 1.5 million to 2 million distinct CDR3 sequences, roughly 27% of them singletons. Sequenced input: blood. The receptors stem from a young woman in good health.

The chain's CDR3 is CASSLVPGGAPPDTQYF. DNA of the CDR3: TGTGCCAGCAGCTTAGTGCCGGGCGGGGCCCCGCCAGATACGCAGTATTTT. This chain connects TRBV7-6 to TRBJ2-3; possible D gene TRBD2, 6 bases. Germline V gene sequence: CDR1 SGHVS, CDR2 FNYEAQ. There are 17 residues in the CDR3. Trimming took 1 base from V and 4 from J, leaving 18 bases between them.

V usage is TRBV7-2 and J usage is TRBJ2-3; 11 bases align to TRBD2. The CDR3 runs 16 residues. Trimming at V came to 5 bases and at J to 5 bases, leaving 9 bases not matched to a gene. Germline V lookup: CDR1 SGHTA, CDR2 FQGNSA. CDR3 protein: CASSLSVAGGGDTQYF. DNA of the CDR3: TGTGCCAGCAGCCTGTCAGTAGCGGGAGGGGGAGATACGCAGTATTTT.

This clonotype was seen repeatedly, ten times or more. This chain uses TRBV20-1 with TRBJ1-2; 7 bases align to TRBD1. The V segment lost 6 bases and the J segment 2 bases; nucleotides outside the gene matches: 6. CDR3 length: 13 residues. Germline loops: CDR1 DFQATT, CDR2 SNEGSKA (reference sequence). The CDR3 here is CSARTGGNYGYTF. The DNA for the CDR3 is TGCAGTGCACGGACAGGAGGCAACTATGGCTACACCTTC.